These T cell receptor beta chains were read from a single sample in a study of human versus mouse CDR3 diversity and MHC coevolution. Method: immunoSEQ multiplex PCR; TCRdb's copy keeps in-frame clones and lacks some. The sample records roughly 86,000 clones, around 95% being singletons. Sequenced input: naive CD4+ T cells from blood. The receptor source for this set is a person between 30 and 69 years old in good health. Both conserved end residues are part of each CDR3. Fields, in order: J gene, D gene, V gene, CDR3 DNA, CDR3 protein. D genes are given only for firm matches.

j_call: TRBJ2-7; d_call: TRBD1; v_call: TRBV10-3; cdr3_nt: TGTGCCACCAGACCGGGACAGGGGCCCTACGAGCAGTACTTC; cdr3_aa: CATRPGQGPYEQYF
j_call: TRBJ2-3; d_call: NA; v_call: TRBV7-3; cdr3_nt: TGTGCCAGCAGCTTAACGGACTACCCCACAGATACGCAGTATTTT; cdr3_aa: CASSLTDYPTDTQYF
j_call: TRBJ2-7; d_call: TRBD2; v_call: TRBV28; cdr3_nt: TGTGCCAGCACGTGGGGGGGAGGCTACGAGCAGTACTTC; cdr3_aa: CASTWGGGYEQYF
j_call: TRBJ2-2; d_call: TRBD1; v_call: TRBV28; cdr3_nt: TGTGCCAGCAGTTTCGGGGACAGGGGGTTCGGGGAGCTGTTTTTT; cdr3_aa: CASSFGDRGFGELFF
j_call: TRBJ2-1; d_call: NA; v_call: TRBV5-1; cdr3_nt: TGCGCCAGCAGCTTGGGACAGGCCTACAATGAGCAGTTCTTC; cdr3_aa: CASSLGQAYNEQFF
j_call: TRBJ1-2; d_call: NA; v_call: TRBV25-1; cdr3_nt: TGTGCCACCCAAAGAGACTCGGACTATGGCTACACCTTC; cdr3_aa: CATQRDSDYGYTF
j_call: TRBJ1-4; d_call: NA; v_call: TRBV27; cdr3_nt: TGTGCCAGCAGTTTCCGGGGGAACGAAAAACTGTTTTTT; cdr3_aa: CASSFRGNEKLFF
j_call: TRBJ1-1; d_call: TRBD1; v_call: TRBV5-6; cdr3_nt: TGTGCCAGCAGCTTGCGACAGGGGAGAAGTAGCACTGAAGCTTTCTTT; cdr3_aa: CASSLRQGRSSTEAFF
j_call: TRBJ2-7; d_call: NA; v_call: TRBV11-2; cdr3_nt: TGTGCCAGCAGCTTAGTCGAATACGAGCAGTACTTC; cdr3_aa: CASSLVEYEQYF
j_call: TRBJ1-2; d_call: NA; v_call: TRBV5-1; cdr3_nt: TGCGCCAGCAGCGCGGGCACTCTCTATGGCTACACCTTC; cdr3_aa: CASSAGTLYGYTF
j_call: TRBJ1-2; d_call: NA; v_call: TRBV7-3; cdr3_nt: TGTGCCAGCGCCGAATGGCGGGGGAGTGTCTATGGCTACACCTTC; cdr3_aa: CASAEWRGSVYGYTF
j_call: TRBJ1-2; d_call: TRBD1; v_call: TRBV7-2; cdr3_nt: TGTGCCAGCAGCTCACGACAGGGTAACGATGGCTACACCTTC; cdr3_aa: CASSSRQGNDGYTF
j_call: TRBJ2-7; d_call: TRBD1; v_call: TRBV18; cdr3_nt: TGTGCCAGCTCACCAGAACAGGGGACCTACGAGCAGTACTTC; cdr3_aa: CASSPEQGTYEQYF
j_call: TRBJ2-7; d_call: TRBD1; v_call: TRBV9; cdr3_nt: TGTGCCAGCAGCGTAGGAGGACAGGGTTCCTACGAGCAGTACTTC; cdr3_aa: CASSVGGQGSYEQYF
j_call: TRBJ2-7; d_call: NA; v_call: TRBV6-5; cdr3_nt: TGTGCCAGCAGTTACGGCGGCGGTTCCCACGAGCAGTACTTC; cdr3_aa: CASSYGGGSHEQYF
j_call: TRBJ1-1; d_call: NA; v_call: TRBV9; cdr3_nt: TGTGCCAGCAGCGTAGATCAGGGTGCCGGGGCTTTCTTT; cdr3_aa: CASSVDQGAGAFF
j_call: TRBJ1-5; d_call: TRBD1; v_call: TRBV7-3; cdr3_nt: TGTGCCAGCAGCCCCGGACAGGGAGGTCAGCCCCAGCATTTT; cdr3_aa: CASSPGQGGQPQHF
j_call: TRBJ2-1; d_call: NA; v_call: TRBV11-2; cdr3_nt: TGTGCCAGCAGCCGGGGGAGTGGCTCTGGCAATGAGCAGTTCTTC; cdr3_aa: CASSRGSGSGNEQFF
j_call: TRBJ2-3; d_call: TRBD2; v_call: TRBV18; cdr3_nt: TGTGCCAGCTCACCACCCGAGGCTAGCGGGAAGGCAGATACGCAGTATTTT; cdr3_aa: CASSPPEASGKADTQYF
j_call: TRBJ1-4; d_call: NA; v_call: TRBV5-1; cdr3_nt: TGCGCCAGCAGCTTGGCCTCGGTAACTAATGAAAAACTGTTTTTT; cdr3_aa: CASSLASVTNEKLFF